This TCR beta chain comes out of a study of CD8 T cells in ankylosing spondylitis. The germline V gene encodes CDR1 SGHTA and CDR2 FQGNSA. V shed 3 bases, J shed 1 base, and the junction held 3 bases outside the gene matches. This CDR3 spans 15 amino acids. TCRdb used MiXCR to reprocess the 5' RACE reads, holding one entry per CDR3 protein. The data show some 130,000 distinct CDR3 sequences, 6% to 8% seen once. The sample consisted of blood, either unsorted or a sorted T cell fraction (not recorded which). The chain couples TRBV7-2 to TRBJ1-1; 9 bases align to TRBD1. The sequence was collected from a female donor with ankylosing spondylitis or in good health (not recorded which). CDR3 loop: CASSLTGGQNTEAFF. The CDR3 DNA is TGTGCCAGCAGCTTGACAGGGGGACAGAACACTGAAGCTTTCTTT.